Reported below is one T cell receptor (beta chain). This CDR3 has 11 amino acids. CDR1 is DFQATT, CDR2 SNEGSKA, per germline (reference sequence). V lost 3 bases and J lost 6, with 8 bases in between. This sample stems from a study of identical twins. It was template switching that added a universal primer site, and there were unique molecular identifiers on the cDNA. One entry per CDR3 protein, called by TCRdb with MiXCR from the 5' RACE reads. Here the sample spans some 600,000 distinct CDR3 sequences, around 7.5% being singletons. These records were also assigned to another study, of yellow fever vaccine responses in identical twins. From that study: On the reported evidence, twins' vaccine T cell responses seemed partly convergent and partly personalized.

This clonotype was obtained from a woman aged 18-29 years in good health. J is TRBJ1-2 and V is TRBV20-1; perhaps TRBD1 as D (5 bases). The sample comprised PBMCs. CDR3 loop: CSARGGDGYTF. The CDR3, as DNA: TGCAGTGCTAGGGGGGGGGATGGCTACACCTTC.